Each of the 9 T cell receptor beta chains below was sequenced from the same sample in a study of T cell responses to AZD1222 COVID-19 vaccine. The table came from immunoSEQ multiplex PCR; TCRdb's copy has only in-frame clones and leaves some out. Found here are around 110,000 clones, around 88% of them singletons; the top ten hold approximately 10%. The sequenced sample was peripheral blood, obtained on day 0 of AZD1222 vaccination. The receptors were sampled from an adult in good health.

CDR3 coding DNA: TGCGCCAGCACCTGGACAGGGCCAAGTCAGCCCCAGCATTTT. Its protein product is CASTWTGPSQPQHF. V gene TRBV10-1 combines with J gene TRBJ1-5, with 8 nucleotides matching TRBD1. V gave up 7 bases and J gave up 6 bases; unmatched junction bases: 8. The CDR3 spans 14 residues. Germline lookup yields CDR1 WNHNN and CDR2 SYGVQD (reference sequence).

This clone was counted a few times. The CDR3 reads CASSMGAGMGNQPQHF. The CDR3 region has the DNA TGTGCCAGTAGTATGGGAGCGGGGATGGGCAATCAGCCCCAGCATTTT. The V and J genes are TRBV19 and TRBJ1-5; no firm D call. The length of the CDR3 is 16 residues. Germline CDR1 LNHDA, CDR2 SQIVND (reference sequence). V was trimmed by 3 bases and J by 2 bases, leaving 14 bases between them.

This clone was observed a few times. The chain couples TRBV19 to TRBJ1-4; TRBD1 matches 10 bases. Germline CDR1 is LNHDA and CDR2 is SQIVND (reference sequence). V trimming: 8 bases; J trimming: 7 bases; junction bases outside the gene matches: 10. The CDR3 has 15 amino acids. CDR3 sequence reads: CASRHLDRGFEKLFF. As DNA, the CDR3 is TGTGCCAGTCGCCACTTGGACAGGGGGTTTGAAAAACTGTTTTTT.

This chain links TRBV11-2 with TRBJ2-7; D gene unclear. The germline V gene encodes CDR1 SGHAT and CDR2 FQNNGV. Trimming took 0 bases from V and 11 from J, leaving 8 bases between them. The CDR3 is made up of 11 amino acids. The CDR3 reads CASSLEGGKYF. The CDR3 region has the DNA TGTGCCAGCAGCTTAGAGGGTGGAAAGTACTTC.

This clone was observed a single time. The V call is TRBV3-1 (or the pseudogene TRBV3-2), the J call TRBJ1-5; D is unresolved. The ends were cut back, 1 base at V and 4 bases at J, with 5 bases in the middle. CDR1 is LGHDT, CDR2 YNNKEL, per germline (reference sequence). This CDR3 is built from 13 residues. CDR3 amino acids: CASSQARNQPQHF. The CDR3 DNA follows: TGTGCCAGCAGCCAAGCCAGGAATCAGCCCCAGCATTTT.

The chain employs TRBV5-6 and TRBJ1-1; D gene unclear. This CDR3 region has 14 residues. The V end lost 4 bases, the J end lost 5 bases, and 15 bases lay between the germline ends. Germline CDR1 is SGHDT and CDR2 is YYEEEE. In DNA form, the CDR3 reads TGTGCCAGCAGCCCGCCCCGGGTGGGGACTGAAGCTTTCTTT. Residues: CASSPPRVGTEAFF.

The V gene is TRBV7-8, the J gene TRBJ1-1, with a weak D call TRBD1 (6 bases). Trimming took off 8 bases at V and 1 base at J, with 8 bases between the two ends. From germline, CDR1 is SGHVS and CDR2 FQNEAQ. The CDR3 loop spans 12 amino acids. CDR3 nucleotides: TGTGCCAGCGCACAGGGGAACACTGAAGCTTTCTTT. Translated, it gives CASAQGNTEAFF.

This clone was detected once. The rearrangement uses TRBV15 and TRBJ1-4, with D possibly being TRBD1 (5 bases). V was clipped by 2 bases and J by 0 bases, with 7 bases between them. CDR1 is LNHNV and CDR2 is YYDKDF in the germline V gene (reference sequence). The CDR3 spans 15 residues. The CDR3 nucleotides read TGTGCCACCAGCAGATCCAGGGCAACTAATGAAAAACTGTTTTTT. Its protein product is CATSRSRATNEKLFF. Based on the CDR3 plus reference TRBV15 and TRBJ1-4, the full variable domain is DAMVIQNPRYQVTQFGKPVTLSCSQTLNHNVMYWYQQKSSQAPKLLFHYYDKDFNNEADTPDNFQSRRPNTSFCFLDIRSPGLGDTAMYLCATSRSRATNEKLFFGSGTQLSVL.

This chain links TRBV7-2 with TRBJ1-6; 7 nucleotides match TRBD1. V was pared by 6 bases and J by 9 bases, with 11 bases of the junction left unmatched. The CDR3 loop spans 15 amino acids. CDR1 and CDR2 from the germline V gene are SGHTA and FQGNSA. The CDR3 here is CASSSQGVIGSPLHF. The CDR3 DNA is TGTGCCAGCAGTTCTCAGGGGGTCATCGGTTCACCCCTCCACTTT.